This TCR beta chain came from a study of cytomegalovirus exposure and HLA in healthy donors (TCRdb year 2017). About the study as a whole: An earlier analysis of several hundred of the donors reported 276 Gb of sequence data and 117 million unique TCR beta sequences obtained from some 200 million T cells. To predict cytomegalovirus infection status, the study brought together high-throughput TCR immunosequencing, statistical association of individual TCRs with disease status, and machine learning. The aim of the study was to test whether cataloging public T cell receptors could identify signatures of past pathogen exposure. A later genetic analysis used genome-wide SNP genotypes for 398 of the 666 donors, treating that subset as a discovery cohort. Donor age, sex, ethnicity and CMV serostatus were compiled alongside the repertoire data. Approximately 310 gigabases of sequencing data and approximately 80 million unique TCR sequences were included in an early release covering roughly 600 HLA-typed donors. Typing coverage varied by locus: roughly 629-640 donors for A, B, C, DRB1 and DQB1; around 560 for DQA1; 600 to 610 for DPA1; 450 to 480 for DPB1. A later analysis re-analyzed previously published TCR beta repertoires from 600 to 850 donors and added high-resolution HLA genotyping to study TCR occurrence patterns. The study used immunosequencing to profile the T cell repertoires of hundreds of subjects and linked those repertoires to cytomegalovirus serostatus. The genetic ancestry cluster associated with self-reported Caucasian donors included 81% of the roughly 400 genotyped donors. The later analysis used no new phenotypic data to find candidate immune exposures, relying instead on TCR beta sequences and their occurrence across donors. In an earlier analysis of 587 of the donors, high-throughput TCR beta sequencing was used to judge whether each TCR beta V gene segment behaved as functional or pseudogenic. Among 350 to 400 genotyped donors of the cohort, an average of roughly 240,000 unique TCR beta nucleotide sequences were sequenced per donor, around 20% of them non-productive. Besides the first cohort of around 670 subjects, a separate validation cohort made up of 120 different subjects was used. Every repertoire in the discovery cohort had been generated on one and the same sequencing platform. HLA typing covered class I and class II loci at four-digit resolution. About five DR-DQ haplotypes were handled as single units for association and clustering because linkage in the cohort was strong.

The library was built by means of the immunoSEQ multiplex PCR assay. The multiplex PCR relied on a mix of 60 forward primers for TCR Vbeta segments and 13 reverse primers for TCR Jbeta segments. The CDR3 region of rearranged TCR beta genes was amplified from genomic DNA by a multiplex PCR assay. The amplified TCR beta libraries were sequenced on the Illumina HiSeq System as 87-base-pair reads. The study's processing was this. A later analysis counted 75 million to 100 million unique TCR beta chains across the 700 or so repertoires, and roughly 11 million of these chains were shared by at least two donors. Raw reads were error-corrected and collapsed into unique sequences with a nearest-neighbor algorithm that merged closely related sequences to remove PCR and sequencing errors. Alignment of CDR3 sequences to IMGT reference sequences was used to assign V, D and J gene segments. Each retained sequence needed at least a six-nucleotide match to both a V gene segment and a J gene segment. A rearrangement was called productive if the CDR3 had no stop codons and remained in frame with V and J, and every other rearrangement was called non-productive. Following IMGT convention, CDR3 was defined as the stretch from the second conserved V-encoded cysteine to the conserved J-encoded phenylalanine. Sequences without an unambiguous match to a single V gene segment were excluded from the earlier analysis of approximately 560 of the donors. An earlier analysis of about 590 of the donors classified V segments as functional when productive rearrangements were above 56.7% and as segregating when the standard deviation between donors was above 5%. A statistical classification framework was built for diagnosing cytomegalovirus status from the catalog of TCR beta chain sequences. A later analysis assigned V and J genes by comparing TCR nucleotide sequences with IMGT/GENE-DB human TR gene sequences. In a later analysis, CDR3 sequences and most-parsimonious VDJ recombination scenarios were assigned using the TCRdist pipeline. In a later analysis, every TCR beta chain was defined by the combination of its CDR3 amino acid sequence and its V-gene family, and reads without a unique V-gene family were dropped. A later analysis removed 500 to 650 highly shared, low-generation-probability nucleotide sequences to deal with suspected cross-contamination and a sequencing artifact. In a later analysis, a clonal expansion index for each public chain was calculated from normalized within-repertoire ranks of inferred template counts. In a later analysis, generation probabilities were computed using a VDJ recombination model fitted to out-of-frame rearrangements, and the results were checked against IGoR. In a later analysis, TCR-TCR, TCR-HLA and TCR-CMV co-occurrence was scored with hypergeometric tests, and a repertoire-size bias correction was applied to TCR pairs. In a later analysis, false discovery rates were estimated by permuting HLA or CMV assignments 20 times. In a later analysis, co-occurring TCRs were grouped with DBSCAN, and TCRdist sequence similarity was added when clustering was performed within HLA-allele-positive subsets. Repertoires with fewer than 30,000 or more than 120,000 public chains were left out of co-occurrence clustering, as were a handful of repertoires with anomalous nucleotide sharing. TCRdb retrieved this table from immuneACCESS and kept in-frame rearrangements only. Not all clones are present; in checked studies, unresolved V genes account for under half, and no reason is known for the remainder. V and J calls and clone size are given by that table; D and trimming were obtained from the DNA. For this sample there are 150,000 to 200,000 clones; about 77% appear just once. Jointly, the top ten make up 5% to 6% of the sample.

The cohort was made up of 666 healthy bone marrow donors. At the time of sampling, every cohort member was nominally healthy, though immune exposures that went unrecorded were likely present. The donor tested CMV seropositive, placing the donor among the 290 or so seropositive members of the cohort. A peripheral blood sample was provided by each donor, and peripheral blood mononuclear cells were used for TCR beta sequencing. The Qiagen DNeasy Blood Extraction Kit was used to extract genomic DNA from the blood cell samples. Ends trimmed: V by 5 bases, J by 3 bases; bases unmatched to a gene: 9. For CDR1 and CDR2, the germline V gene (reference sequence) lists LNHDA and SQIVND. The CDR3 spans 16 residues, from the cysteine through the phenylalanine. The CDR3 DNA has 48 bases and is translated from base 1. In the case of this clone: What antigen it recognizes has not been identified. Within one base of it there is no much larger clone, and no base qualities were kept.

Broad study findings and their caveats: A cluster of highly shared sequence variants was judged likely to be a technical artifact of the sequencing pipeline. This cohort had only TCR beta chains sequenced, and the lack of alpha or paired-chain data limited which features could be detected. A further reported finding was that TCR beta sequences accurately predicted the HLA-A and HLA-B alleles for most subjects in the first cohort. Broadly in line with IMGT annotations, most TCR beta V segments showed up in productive rearrangements about 90% or about 30% of the time in an earlier analysis of approximately 640 of the donors. In a later analysis, several top co-occurrence clusters were reported to appear linked to parvovirus B19, influenza, CMV and Epstein-Barr virus. Because some donors lacked HLA typing at each locus, the association tests relied only on the typed subset. The 87-base-pair reads could not distinguish some IMGT-functional V segments, including TRBV6-2 and TRBV6-3, so those segments were excluded. An association between a missense DCLRE1C variant and V-gene and J-gene trimming of TCR beta chains was found in a later genetic analysis and replicated in an independent cohort. Immune exposure information for the cohort was limited to CMV serostatus. A later analysis found that TCR association rates varied across HLA loci, with DRB1 alleles showing the most associated TCRs and HLA-C alleles the fewest. Most TCR sequences were seen in very few donors, while some public TCRs were found in many individuals. Compared with equally common non-associated chains, HLA-associated TCR beta chains in a later analysis were more clonally expanded and had lower generation probabilities. Most CMV-associated TCR beta chains appeared to be HLA-restricted in a later analysis, and the HLA associations seemed to be driven largely by CMV exposure. In vitro tests confirmed that three of the cytomegalovirus-associated TCR beta chains recognize cytomegalovirus antigens. Linkage disequilibrium might explain the correlated functional status among segregating V segments, but an unknown experimental factor could not be ruled out. The authors suggested that the approach could potentially be extended to other disease states and immunological phenotypes. Roughly uniform sequencing depth across donors was assumed in presence/absence analyses, although this assumption may not hold. The study gave a list of 150 to 200 TCR beta chains associated with cytomegalovirus. When HLA alleles, especially DR and DQ, strongly co-occurred, TCR associations were difficult to assign to individual alleles. A later analysis associated 16,951 TCR beta sequences with specific HLA alleles at a false discovery rate of 0.05. Over 15 rarely observed V segments, including chromosome 9 orphons, were excluded from the earlier analysis of approximately 500 of the donors because counts were too low. The classifier was reported to diagnose cytomegalovirus status with high specificity and sensitivity in both the original and validation cohorts. Compared with the approximately 600-donor mean, donors in an Asian-associated ancestry cluster had fewer N-insertions in productive TCRs, according to a later genetic analysis.

This chain is built from TRBV19 and TRBJ1-5; the central 8 bases match TRBD1. Sequencing used PBMCs. This clonotype was sampled from a woman aged 30 to 39 in good health and CMV-seropositive. For the CDR3, the sequence is CASSFNRDRFNQPQHF. The DNA reads TGTGCCAGTAGTTTTAACCGGGACAGGTTCAATCAGCCCCAGCATTTT.